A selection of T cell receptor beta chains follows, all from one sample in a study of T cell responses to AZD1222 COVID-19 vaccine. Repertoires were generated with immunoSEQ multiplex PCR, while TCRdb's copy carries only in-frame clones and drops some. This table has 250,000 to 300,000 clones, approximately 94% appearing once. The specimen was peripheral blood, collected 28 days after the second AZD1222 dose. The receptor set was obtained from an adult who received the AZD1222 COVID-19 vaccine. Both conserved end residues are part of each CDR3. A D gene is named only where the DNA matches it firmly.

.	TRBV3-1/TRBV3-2	CASSPTRTGTYEQYF
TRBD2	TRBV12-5	CASGLVAGRSSYNEQFF
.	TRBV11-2	CASIRYRGAGELFF
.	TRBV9	CASSYGPANYGYTF
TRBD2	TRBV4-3	CASSQGIPGLWQFF
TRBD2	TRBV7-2	CASRLRLAGADTQYF
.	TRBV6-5	CASKSTPAYEQYF
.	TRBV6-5	CASSYQGPNSPLHF
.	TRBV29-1	CTQRGEGRTEAFF
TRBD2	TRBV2	CARGVGTISTDTQYF
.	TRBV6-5	CASSRDRIDYTF
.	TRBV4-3	CASSQGSGGNSPLHF
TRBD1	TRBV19	CASSTNAGTGNLRLWNEQFF
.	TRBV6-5	CASSRGRVGNQPQHF
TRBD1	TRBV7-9	CASSSKRFPGQGSGTQYF
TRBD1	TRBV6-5	CASSRQGFGDTEAFF
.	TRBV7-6	CASSLLHSPDPGNTIYF
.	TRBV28	CASKYGEGGQPQHF